This T cell receptor (beta chain) originates from a study of early T cells in non-severe SARS-CoV-2 infection. Study-wide points: VDJdb matches were skewed toward anti-spike CD8 T cell responses.

Germline CDR1 is SGHTA and CDR2 is FQGNSA. This CDR3 is 16 amino acids long. V gave up 2 bases and J gave up 6 bases; unmatched junction bases: 10. For this clonotype: Its antigen is still unknown.

Researchers attached unique molecular identifiers to individual cDNA molecules. TCRdb re-analysed the 5' RACE reads in MiXCR, keeping a single row per CDR3 protein. The sample records 70,000 to 90,000 distinct CDR3 sequences, 15% being singletons. Sample: whole blood. The chain employs TRBV7-2 and TRBJ2-3, with TRBD2 matching over 8 bases. This clonotype originated in an adult who was a healthcare worker with PCR-confirmed SARS-CoV-2 infection or an uninfected control (not recorded which). DNA for the CDR3: TGTGCCAGCAGCTTACATTCGAGCGGGAGTCCTGATACGCAGTATTTT. Its translation: CASSLHSSGSPDTQYF. Supplemented by reference TRBV7-2 and TRBJ2-3, the full variable domain reads GAGVSQSPSNKVTEKGKDVELRCDPISGHTALYWYRQSLGQGLEFLIYFQGNSAPDKSGLPSDRFSAERTGGSVSTLTIQRTQQEDSAVYLCASSLHSSGSPDTQYFGPGTRLTVL.